Shown below are 26 T cell receptor beta chains from a single sample sequenced in a study of PD-1 blockade in mismatch repair-deficient tumors. The table came from immunoSEQ multiplex PCR; TCRdb's copy has only in-frame clones and leaves some out. This sample has about 51,000 clones, with around 82% found just once. The sample here was peripheral blood, taken 4 weeks after starting pembrolizumab. Receptors originate from an adult with mismatch repair-deficient cancer.

This chain uses TRBV18 with TRBJ1-4; D not resolved. Trimming stripped 3 bases from V and 5 bases from J, with 1 base between. The CDR3 has 11 amino acids. The germline CDR1 and CDR2 sequences are KGHSH and LQKENI. The CDR3, as DNA: TGTGCCAGCTCACCGAATGAAAAACTGTTTTTT. It encodes CASSPNEKLFF.

This chain joins TRBV5-5 and TRBJ1-1; 11 nucleotides agree with TRBD1. CDR3 length equals 15 residues. Germline values: CDR1 SGHKS, CDR2 YYEKEE (reference sequence). V dropped 4 bases and J dropped 5; count of bases not matched to a gene: 7. The DNA of the CDR3 is TGTGCCAGCAGCCGGACAGGGGGCCTGATTACTGAAGCTTTCTTT. Translation: CASSRTGGLITEAFF.

The rearrangement uses TRBV18 and TRBJ2-7, with TRBD1 identical over 7 bases. Germline values: CDR1 KGHSH, CDR2 LQKENI. This CDR3 contains 16 residues. The V and J ends lost 6 bases and 1 base, in that order; junction bases with no gene match: 12. CDR3 loop: CASSKIYGQDSYEQYF. For the CDR3, the DNA is TGTGCCAGCTCGAAAATATACGGACAGGATTCCTACGAGCAGTACTTC.

This chain links TRBV4-2 with TRBJ2-5, with 11 bases identical to TRBD2. Trimming at V came to 3 bases and at J to 5 bases, leaving 5 bases not matched to a gene. Germline assignment: CDR1 LGHNA and CDR2 YNFKEQ. CDR3 length: 15 amino acids. CDR3 sequence reads: CASSHTSGSRETQYF. CDR3 in DNA: TGTGCCAGCAGCCATACTAGCGGGAGTAGGGAGACCCAGTACTTC.

Concerning this clone itself: The sample has other DNA sequences that encode this CDR3 too. This chain joins TRBV10-2 and TRBJ1-5; D is ambiguous. CDR3 size: 13 residues. The V and J ends lost 3 bases and 2 bases respectively, with 5 bases between them. Germline-derived CDR1 and CDR2 are WSHSY and SAAADI. The CDR3 reads CASSDGGNQPQHF. CDR3 bases: TGCGCCAGCAGTGACGGAGGCAATCAGCCCCAGCATTTT.

This clone appeared a few times. This chain links TRBV10-3 with TRBJ1-5; no definite D call. V lost 0 bases and J 6 bases, leaving 6 bases between the germline ends. This CDR3 is built from 13 residues. Per germline, CDR1 ENHRY and CDR2 SYGVKD. The CDR3 here is CAISESGGQPQHF. The CDR3 coding sequence is TGTGCCATCAGTGAGTCGGGTGGTCAGCCCCAGCATTTT.

This rearrangement joins TRBV25-1 to TRBJ2-7, with a possible D match to TRBD1 (5 bases). Deletions cut 7 bases from V and 2 bases from J, with 12 bases between. This CDR3 is built from 13 residues. Germline loops: CDR1 MGHDK, CDR2 SYGVNS. CDR3 region: CASTDQGTYEQYF. The CDR3 bases are TGTGCCAGCACCGATCAGGGCACCTACGAGCAGTACTTC.

This sequence joins TRBV25-1 and TRBJ1-4; perhaps TRBD1 as D (6 bases). V was cut by 8 bases and J by 5 bases, with 15 bases left in between. The CDR3 runs 14 residues. CDR1 and CDR2 (germline): MGHDK, SYGVNS. CDR3 bases: TGTGCCAGCCAGGACATGGGGGCGAATGAAAAACTGTTTTTT. It codes for CASQDMGANEKLFF.

This chain uses TRBV30 with TRBJ1-1; D possibly corresponds to TRBD1 (5 bases). There are 12 residues in the CDR3. V dropped 2 bases and J dropped 5 bases, with 9 bases sitting between them. Germline assignment: CDR1 GTSNPN and CDR2 SVGIG (reference sequence). CDR3 coding DNA: TGTGCCTGGAGTCTCGGGGGGACTGAAGCTTTCTTT. This gives the protein CAWSLGGTEAFF.

The genes are TRBV14 and TRBJ1-2; D is possibly TRBD1 (5 bases). The CDR3 runs 15 residues. Germline values: CDR1 SGHDN, CDR2 FVKESK. Trimming removed 0 bases at V and 4 bases at J, with 12 bases between. The CDR3 sequence: CASSQEAGFTYGYTF. CDR3 sequence (DNA): TGTGCCAGCAGCCAAGAGGCAGGGTTTACCTATGGCTACACCTTC.

A word on this clone: Because the CDR3's place on the DNA is in doubt, the DNA is left out and the CDR3 is given as listed by TCRdb. The chain uses TRBV9 and TRBJ2-2; the table's TRBD2 call for D was not verified on the DNA. The CDR3 numbers 16 amino acids, ends counted. Germline assignment: CDR1 SGDLS and CDR2 YYNGEE. The CDR3 protein is CASSVSGSFGAGELFF.

The chain carries TRBV19 and TRBJ1-1; D ambiguous. V was clipped by 8 bases and J by 1 base, with 14 bases between them. CDR1 LNHDA and CDR2 SQIVND come from the germline V gene (reference sequence). The CDR3 runs 14 residues. The CDR3 loop is CASSRVSENTEAFF. CDR3 nucleotide sequence: TGTGCCAGTTCCCGCGTGTCCGAGAACACTGAAGCTTTCTTT.

The chain links TRBV7-6 to TRBJ2-3; D is uncertain. Germline lookup yields CDR1 SGHVS and CDR2 FNYEAQ. The V and J ends lost 0 bases and 0 bases respectively, with 4 bases between them. This CDR3 region has 14 residues. Here the CDR3 reads CASSLAGSTDTQYF. The CDR3 DNA follows: TGTGCCAGCAGCTTAGCGGGCAGCACAGATACGCAGTATTTT.

The V and J genes are TRBV7-3 and TRBJ1-2, with D perhaps TRBD1 (5 bases). This CDR3 is 14 amino acids long. Trimming stripped 3 bases from V and 2 bases from J, with 10 bases between. Germline CDR1 and CDR2: SGHTA and FQGTGA. The chain's CDR3 is CASSFQGTNYGYTF. The CDR3 nucleotides read TGTGCCAGCAGCTTTCAAGGGACGAACTATGGCTACACCTTC. The entire variable domain, with the rest obtained from reference TRBV7-3 and TRBJ1-2, is as follows: GAGVSQTPSNKVTEKGKYVELRCDPISGHTALYWYRQSLGQGPEFLIYFQGTGAADDSGLPNDRFFAVRPEGSVSTLKIQRTERGDSAVYLCASSFQGTNYGYTFGSGTRLTVV.

The V gene is TRBV5-4, the J gene TRBJ2-1; 7 bases align to TRBD2. Germline V CDR1 and CDR2: SGHNT, YYREEE (reference sequence). There are 17 residues in the CDR3. Trimming cost V 0 bases and J 0 bases; bases outside gene matches: 6. Here the CDR3 DNA reads TGTGCCAGCAGCTTGGAACTAGCGAGAAGCTCCTACAATGAGCAGTTCTTC. Encoded protein: CASSLELARSSYNEQFF.

The table lists this clone with a count of one. The V and J genes are TRBV27 and TRBJ2-1; 9 nucleotides align to TRBD2. Unmatched junction bases numbered 5, after V lost 6 bases and J lost 2 bases. The CDR3 has 15 residues. Looked up from germline, CDR1 is MNHEY and CDR2 is SMNVEV (reference sequence). Written as DNA, the CDR3 is TGTGCCAGCAGCGGCGGGAGGGCGGCCTACAATGAGCAGTTCTTC. Its protein is CASSGGRAAYNEQFF.

V gene TRBV5-1 combines with J gene TRBJ2-3; no clear D. Trimming took 0 bases from V and 2 from J, leaving 7 bases between them. CDR3 length: 14 amino acids. The germline V gene encodes CDR1 SGHRS and CDR2 YFSETQ. CDR3 nucleotide sequence: TGCGCCAGCAGCTTGGCCTGGGTCACAGATACGCAGTATTTT. This codes for CASSLAWVTDTQYF.

This chain uses TRBV11-2 with TRBJ2-6, with 8 bases fitting TRBD2. The CDR3 spans 18 residues. Unmatched junction bases numbered 12, after V lost 5 bases and J lost 3 bases. Germline-derived CDR1 and CDR2 are SGHAT and FQNNGV. The DNA for the CDR3 is TGTGCCAGCAGCCTTGCGGGGGGCGCGGGTGTTGGGGCCAACGTCCTGACTTTC. Translation gives CASSLAGGAGVGANVLTF.

J is TRBJ2-1 and V is TRBV13; TRBD1 aligns across 11 bases. This CDR3 region has 15 residues. CDR1 and CDR2 (germline): PRHDT, FYEKMQ (reference sequence). The V segment lost 4 bases and the J segment 7 bases; nucleotides outside the gene matches: 6. As DNA, the CDR3 is TGTGCCAGCAGCTGGCGGGACAGGGGGGGGAATGAGCAGTTCTTC. Amino acid sequence: CASSWRDRGGNEQFF. Full variable domain (rest looked up from reference TRBV13 and TRBJ2-1): AAGVIQSPRHLIKEKRETATLKCYPIPRHDTVYWYQQGPGQDPQFLISFYEKMQSDKGSIPDRFSAQQFSDYHSELNMSSLELGDSALYFCASSWRDRGGNEQFFGPGTRLTVL.

J is TRBJ2-1 and V is TRBV6-5; unclear D gene. V was trimmed by 6 bases and J by 7 bases, leaving 7 bases between them. The V gene's germline CDR1 is MNHEY and CDR2 SVGAGI. The CDR3 consists of 11 residues. The chain's CDR3 is CASSHGNEQFF. The CDR3 region has the DNA TGTGCCAGCAGCCACGGTAATGAGCAGTTCTTC.

The rearrangement joins TRBV6-6 to TRBJ2-7, with unresolved D. V gave up 2 bases and J gave up 4 bases, with 9 bases separating them. This CDR3 is built from 13 residues. The germline gives CDR1 MNHNY, CDR2 SVGAGI (reference sequence). CDR3 loop: CASSYGQYYEQYF. CDR3 in DNA: TGTGCCAGCAGTTACGGGCAGTATTACGAGCAGTACTTC.

V is TRBV18 and J is TRBJ1-1, with D possibly matching TRBD1 (5 bases). Germline lookup yields CDR1 KGHSH and CDR2 LQKENI. This CDR3 region has 14 residues. V lost 3 bases and J 2 bases, leaving 10 bases between the germline ends. CDR3 coding DNA: TGTGCCAGCTCACCTAGGGACGGCAACACTGAAGCTTTCTTT. Amino acids: CASSPRDGNTEAFF.

The CDR3 region is CASSQKVSQRTSGTTDTQYF. The CDR3 DNA reads as TGCGCCAGCAGCCAAAAGGTTAGCCAAAGGACTAGCGGGACGACAGATACGCAGTATTTT. V is TRBV4-1 and J is TRBJ2-3, with TRBD2 identical over 12 bases. The germline V gene has CDR1 MGHRA and CDR2 YSYEKL. CDR3 length equals 20 residues. V lost 2 bases and J lost 3; bases outside the gene matches: 15.

The chain is built from TRBV9 and TRBJ2-7; 12 bases are a match to TRBD2. The V and J ends lost 3 bases and 6 bases, in that order; junction bases with no gene match: 10. The CDR3 contains 16 residues. Germline CDR1 and CDR2: SGDLS and YYNGEE. CDR3 region: CASSAKTSGSVTEQYF. CDR3 bases: TGTGCCAGCAGCGCCAAGACTAGCGGGAGCGTAACCGAGCAGTACTTC.

A few counts support this clone. V gene TRBV27 combines with J gene TRBJ1-1, with D hard to call. The V gene lost 3 bases and the J gene lost 6 bases, with 11 bases spanning the gap. CDR3 length equals 13 residues. Looked up from germline, CDR1 is MNHEY and CDR2 is SMNVEV (reference sequence). CDR3: CASSFRVRSEAFF. CDR3 in DNA: TGTGCCAGCAGTTTTCGGGTCCGGTCTGAAGCTTTCTTT.

This chain joins TRBV30 and TRBJ2-7; 12 bases line up with TRBD1. The CDR3 sequence is 14 residues long. V shed 1 base, J shed 5 bases, and the junction held 3 bases outside the gene matches. Germline CDR1 reads GTSNPN; CDR2 reads SVGIG (reference sequence). CDR3 DNA sequence: TGTGCCTGGAGTGCGGGACAGGGGGCCGACGAGCAGTACTTC. Translated: CAWSAGQGADEQYF.